The rows below give T cell receptor beta chains drawn from one sample of a study of T cells in Graves' hyperthyroidism and ophthalmopathy. MiXCR, run by TCRdb on the multiplex PCR reads, gives a single entry per CDR3 protein. The top ten clones hold 15% to 19% of a sample with approximately 710,000 distinct CDR3 sequences, around 16% of them seen once. The material sequenced was blood. The origin of the receptors is a man aged 50 or older with Graves' hyperthyroidism. Both conserved end residues are part of each CDR3. Fields, in order: V gene, clone size, J gene, D gene, CDR3 DNA, CDR3 protein. A D gene is named only where the DNA matches it firmly. Clone size is not always given. Where it is, it says once, few, many or a class for expanded clones.

V gene: TRBV11-3
clone size: many
J gene: TRBJ2-3
D gene: TRBD2
CDR3 DNA: TGTGCCAGCAGCTTAGATGGTGCGGGAGGCCCAGATACGCAGTATTTT
CDR3 protein: CASSLDGAGGPDTQYF

V gene: TRBV20-1
clone size: few
J gene: TRBJ2-5
D gene: -
CDR3 DNA: TGCAGTGCTAGATCCATGAGGCTAGCAGAAGAGACCCAGTACTTC
CDR3 protein: CSARSMRLAEETQYF

V gene: TRBV2
clone size: many
J gene: TRBJ2-3
D gene: TRBD2
CDR3 DNA: TGTGCCAGCAGCCCCGGACTAGCGGGGAACACAGATACGCAGTATTTT
CDR3 protein: CASSPGLAGNTDTQYF

V gene: TRBV6-1
clone size: few
J gene: TRBJ2-1
D gene: TRBD2
CDR3 DNA: TGTGCCAGCAGTACAGGGACTAGCGGACTATACAATGAGCAGTTCTTC
CDR3 protein: CASSTGTSGLYNEQFF

V gene: TRBV5-6
clone size: -
J gene: TRBJ1-4
D gene: -
CDR3 DNA: TGTGCCAGCAGCTTCCGGCCGGGCACCGAAAAACTGTTTTTT
CDR3 protein: CASSFRPGTEKLFF

V gene: TRBV19
clone size: -
J gene: TRBJ2-3
D gene: -
CDR3 DNA: TGTGCCAGTAGTCCCGGACTCACTAGCACAGATACGCAGTATTTT
CDR3 protein: CASSPGLTSTDTQYF

V gene: TRBV7-9
clone size: -
J gene: TRBJ2-7
D gene: -
CDR3 DNA: TGTGCCAGCAGCTTAGCGGCGGGCCTTATGAACGAGCAGTACTTC
CDR3 protein: CASSLAAGLMNEQYF

V gene: TRBV19
clone size: -
J gene: TRBJ1-5
D gene: TRBD1
CDR3 DNA: TGTGCCAGTAGTATGGGTGGGGCAGGGGGATATCAGCCCCAGCATTTT
CDR3 protein: CASSMGGAGGYQPQHF

V gene: TRBV7-2
clone size: few
J gene: TRBJ2-7
D gene: -
CDR3 DNA: TGTGCCAGCAGCATAAACTTGGGACCGAACTACGAGCAGTACTTC
CDR3 protein: CASSINLGPNYEQYF

V gene: TRBV12-3/TRBV12-4
clone size: many
J gene: TRBJ1-1
D gene: -
CDR3 DNA: TGTGCCAGCAGTCACGTGCCCACTCGGGGTTTCTTT
CDR3 protein: CASSHVPTRGFF

V gene: TRBV2
clone size: many
J gene: TRBJ2-7
D gene: TRBD2
CDR3 DNA: TGTGCCAGCAGTTACGGACTAGCGGGAGTCTACGAGCAGTACTTC
CDR3 protein: CASSYGLAGVYEQYF